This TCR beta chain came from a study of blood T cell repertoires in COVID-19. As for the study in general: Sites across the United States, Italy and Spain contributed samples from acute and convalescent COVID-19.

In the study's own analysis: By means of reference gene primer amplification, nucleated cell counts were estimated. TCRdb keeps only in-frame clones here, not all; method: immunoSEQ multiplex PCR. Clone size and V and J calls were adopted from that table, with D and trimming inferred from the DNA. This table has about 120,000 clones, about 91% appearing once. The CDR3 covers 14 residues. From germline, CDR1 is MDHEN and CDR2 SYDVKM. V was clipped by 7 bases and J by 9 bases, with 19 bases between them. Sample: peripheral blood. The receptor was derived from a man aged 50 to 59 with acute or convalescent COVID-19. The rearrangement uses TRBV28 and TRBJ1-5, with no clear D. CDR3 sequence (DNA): TGTGCCAGCACCCTGGGAGCTTCTTGGTTGCCCCAGCATTTT. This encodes CASTLGASWLPQHF.